This passage covers 10 T cell receptor beta chains from one sample sequenced in a study of cytomegalovirus exposure and HLA in healthy donors. The PCR used 60 Vbeta and 13 Jbeta primers. Clones were sequenced by immunoSEQ multiplex PCR, and TCRdb holds only the in-frame ones, with some missing. The repertoire holds 150,000 to 200,000 clones, with approximately 72% as singletons. Sequenced input: PBMCs. All receptors come from a man aged 50-59 years in good health and CMV-seronegative.

In DNA, the CDR3 is TGCGCCAGCAGCCAAGAAGCGGGGGGCTTGTACGAGCAGTACTTC. Its translation: CASSQEAGGLYEQYF. The genes are TRBV4-3 and TRBJ2-7; TRBD2 agrees at 9 bases. The CDR3 has 15 amino acids. Germline V gene lookup returns CDR1 LGHNA and CDR2 YSLEER. J lost 4 bases, V lost 0 bases, and 4 bases had no gene match.

V and J are TRBV7-6 and TRBJ2-7, with a possible D match to TRBD1 (6 bases). V was trimmed by 1 base and J by 5 bases, leaving 9 bases between them. This CDR3 spans 13 amino acids. CDR1 and CDR2 (germline): SGHVS, FNYEAQ. This CDR3 reads CASSLGGGNEQYF. As DNA, the CDR3 is TGTGCCAGCAGCTTAGGAGGGGGAAACGAGCAGTACTTC.

This clone was observed a few times. The V and J genes are TRBV7-9 and TRBJ1-1, with 9 bases fitting TRBD1. CDR3 length equals 16 residues. V lost 6 bases, J lost 3 bases, and 11 bases stayed unmatched. CDR1 and CDR2 (germline): SEHNR, FQNEAQ (reference sequence). CDR3 DNA sequence: TGTGCCAGCAGTCGGTTGGGACAGGGCTCTCACACTGAAGCTTTCTTT. Translation gives CASSRLGQGSHTEAFF.

Concerning this clone: Other DNA sequences in this specimen translate into the identical CDR3. This chain uses TRBV5-6 with TRBJ2-3, with TRBD2 matching over 7 bases. V lost 0 bases, J lost 1 base, and 2 bases stayed unmatched. CDR1 is SGHDT and CDR2 is YYEEEE in the germline V gene. The CDR3 contains 15 residues. The CDR3 sequence: CASSLGRGGTDTQYF. CDR3 bases: TGTGCCAGCAGCTTGGGACGGGGGGGCACAGATACGCAGTATTTT.

This clone was recorded a few times. The chain combines TRBV19 with TRBJ1-5; 9 bases fit TRBD1. Germline V CDR1 and CDR2: LNHDA, SQIVND (reference sequence). J lost 7 bases, V lost 7 bases, and 11 bases had no gene match. CDR3 length: 15 residues. The CDR3 DNA reads TGTGCCAGTACCCGGACAGGGGACTCAAGCCAGCCCCAGCATTTT. It encodes CASTRTGDSSQPQHF.

The chain is built from TRBV10-2 and TRBJ1-1; weak D call: TRBD1 (5 bases). Germline loops: CDR1 WSHSY, CDR2 SAAADI. This CDR3 is built from 13 residues. Trimming shortened V by 6 bases and J by 1 base, and 9 bases separated the two germline ends. This CDR3 is CASRGQANTEAFF. CDR3 DNA: TGCGCCAGCAGAGGACAAGCGAACACTGAAGCTTTCTTT.

The chain employs TRBV9 and TRBJ1-1; D gene ambiguous. The V end was cut by 0 bases, the J end by 0 bases, with 9 bases between. The CDR3 is made up of 15 amino acids. The germline gives CDR1 SGDLS, CDR2 YYNGEE. CDR3 in DNA: TGTGCCAGCAGCGTAGCGGCGGGATTGAACACTGAAGCTTTCTTT. Amino acids: CASSVAAGLNTEAFF.

This clone was counted a single time. The chain carries TRBV6-5 and TRBJ1-2; D is unresolved. Germline CDR1 and CDR2: MNHEY and SVGAGI. This CDR3 contains 14 residues. Trimming removed 0 bases from V and 3 bases from J, with 8 bases in between. The CDR3 nucleotides read TGTGCCAGCAGTTACTCAGGGAGAGACTATGGCTACACCTTC. As protein: CASSYSGRDYGYTF.

This clone was detected only a few times. V is TRBV7-9 and J is TRBJ2-7, with TRBD1 identical over 8 bases. After removal of 2 bases from V and 4 bases from J, the junction contained 4 bases not matched to a gene. The CDR3 has 14 residues. CDR1 SEHNR and CDR2 FQNEAQ come from the germline V gene (reference sequence). The CDR3 protein is CASSLRQGWYEQYF. The CDR3 DNA reads TGTGCCAGCAGCTTAAGACAGGGGTGGTACGAGCAGTACTTC.

CDR3 in DNA: TGTGCCAGCTCAGCAGGATCTAGCGGCTACGAGCAGTACTTC. Encoded protein: CASSAGSSGYEQYF. The chain uses TRBV18 and TRBJ2-7; 7 bases fit TRBD2. This CDR3 has 14 residues. Germline V gives CDR1 KGHSH, CDR2 LQKENI. V was clipped by 5 bases and J by 3 bases; unmatched bases: 7.